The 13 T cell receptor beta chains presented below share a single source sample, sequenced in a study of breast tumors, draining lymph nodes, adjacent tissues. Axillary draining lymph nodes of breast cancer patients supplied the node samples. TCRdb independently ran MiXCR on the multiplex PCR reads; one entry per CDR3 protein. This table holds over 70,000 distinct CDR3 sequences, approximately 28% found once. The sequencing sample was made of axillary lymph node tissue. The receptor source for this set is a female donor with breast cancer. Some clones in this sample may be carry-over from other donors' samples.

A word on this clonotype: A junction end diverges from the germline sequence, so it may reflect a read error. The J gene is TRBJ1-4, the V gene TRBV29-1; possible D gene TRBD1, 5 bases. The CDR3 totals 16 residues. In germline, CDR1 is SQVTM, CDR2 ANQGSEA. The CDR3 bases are TGCAGCGTCGCTGCTCAGGGCTACACAACTAATGAAAAACTGCTTTTT. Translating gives CSVAAQGYTTNEKLLF.

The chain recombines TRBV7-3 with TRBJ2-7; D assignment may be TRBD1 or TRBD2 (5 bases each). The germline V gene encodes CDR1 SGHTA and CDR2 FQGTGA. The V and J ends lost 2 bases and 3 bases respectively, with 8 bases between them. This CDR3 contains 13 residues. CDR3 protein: CASSLRGDYEQYF. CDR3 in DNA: TGTGCCAGCAGCTTACGAGGGGACTACGAGCAGTACTTC.

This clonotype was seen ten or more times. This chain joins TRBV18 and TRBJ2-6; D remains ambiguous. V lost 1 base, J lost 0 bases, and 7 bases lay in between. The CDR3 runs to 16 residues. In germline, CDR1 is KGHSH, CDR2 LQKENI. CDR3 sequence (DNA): TGTGCCAGCTCACCACTCGTAGACTCTGGGGCCAACGTCCTGACTTTC. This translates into CASSPLVDSGANVLTF.

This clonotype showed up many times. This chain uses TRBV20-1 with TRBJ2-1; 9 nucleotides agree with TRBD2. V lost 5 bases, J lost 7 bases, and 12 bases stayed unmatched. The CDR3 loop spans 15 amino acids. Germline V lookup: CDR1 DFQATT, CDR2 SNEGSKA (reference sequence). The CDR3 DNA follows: TGCAGTGCTCTAGTGGGGCGGGAGGGCCGAAATGAGCAGTTCTTC. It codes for CSALVGREGRNEQFF.

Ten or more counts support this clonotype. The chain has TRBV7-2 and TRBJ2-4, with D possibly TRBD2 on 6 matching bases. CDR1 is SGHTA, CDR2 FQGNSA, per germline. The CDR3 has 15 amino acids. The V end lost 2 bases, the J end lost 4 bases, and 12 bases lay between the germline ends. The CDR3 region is CASSLSSGVKNIQYF. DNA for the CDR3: TGTGCCAGCAGCTTATCGTCGGGAGTAAAAAACATTCAGTACTTC.

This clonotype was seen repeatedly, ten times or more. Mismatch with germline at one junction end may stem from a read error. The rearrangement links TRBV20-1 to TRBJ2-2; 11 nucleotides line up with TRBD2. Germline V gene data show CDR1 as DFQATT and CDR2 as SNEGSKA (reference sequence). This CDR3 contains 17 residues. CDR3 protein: CSASLAGGPIGTRELFF. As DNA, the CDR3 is TGCAGTGCTAGTTTAGCGGGAGGGCCGATCGGCACCAGGGAGCTGTTTTTT.

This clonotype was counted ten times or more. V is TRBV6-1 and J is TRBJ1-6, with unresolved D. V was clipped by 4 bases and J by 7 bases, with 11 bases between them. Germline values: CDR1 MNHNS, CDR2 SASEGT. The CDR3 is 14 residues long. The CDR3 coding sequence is TGTGCCAGCAGTGTGTTAGAGGAGAATTCACCCCTCCACTTT. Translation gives CASSVLEENSPLHF.

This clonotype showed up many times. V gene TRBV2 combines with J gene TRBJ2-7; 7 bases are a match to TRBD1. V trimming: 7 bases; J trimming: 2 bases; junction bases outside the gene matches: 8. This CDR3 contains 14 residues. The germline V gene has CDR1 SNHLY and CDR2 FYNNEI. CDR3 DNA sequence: TGTGCCAGCAATAAAGGGACAGCTCCCTACGAGCAGTACTTC. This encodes CASNKGTAPYEQYF.

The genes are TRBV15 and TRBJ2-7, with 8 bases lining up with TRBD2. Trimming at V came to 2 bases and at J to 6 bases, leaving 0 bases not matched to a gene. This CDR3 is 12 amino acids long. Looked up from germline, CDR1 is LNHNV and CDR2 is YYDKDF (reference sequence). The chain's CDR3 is CATSRLAGEQYF. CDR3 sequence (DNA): TGTGCCACCAGCAGACTAGCGGGCGAGCAGTACTTC.

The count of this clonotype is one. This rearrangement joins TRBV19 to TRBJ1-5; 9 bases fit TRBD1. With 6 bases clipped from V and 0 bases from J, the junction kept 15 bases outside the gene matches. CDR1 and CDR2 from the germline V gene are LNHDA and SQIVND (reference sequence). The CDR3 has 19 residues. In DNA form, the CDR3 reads TGTGCCAGTAGCCCCGGACAGGGGAAGGCCGGGGATAGCAATCAGCCCCAGCATTTT. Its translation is CASSPGQGKAGDSNQPQHF.

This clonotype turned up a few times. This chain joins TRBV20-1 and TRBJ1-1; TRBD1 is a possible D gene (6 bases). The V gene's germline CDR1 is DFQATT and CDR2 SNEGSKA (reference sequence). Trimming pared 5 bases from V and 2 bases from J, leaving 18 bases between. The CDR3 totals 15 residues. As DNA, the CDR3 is TGCAGTGCTGCTACCGGACAGAGGAGAAACACTGAAGCTTTCTTT. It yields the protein CSAATGQRRNTEAFF.

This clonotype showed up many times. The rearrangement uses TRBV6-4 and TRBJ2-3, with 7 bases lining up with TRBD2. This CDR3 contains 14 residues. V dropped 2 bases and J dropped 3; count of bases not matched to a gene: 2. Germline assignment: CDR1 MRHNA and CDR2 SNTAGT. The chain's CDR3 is CASSDVGGTDTQYF. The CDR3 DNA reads TGTGCCAGCAGTGACGTGGGAGGGACAGATACGCAGTATTTT.

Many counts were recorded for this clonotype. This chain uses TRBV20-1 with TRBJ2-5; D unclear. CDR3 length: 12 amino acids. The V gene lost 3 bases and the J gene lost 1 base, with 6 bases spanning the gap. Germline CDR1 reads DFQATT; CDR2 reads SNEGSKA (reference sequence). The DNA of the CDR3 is TGCAGTGCTAGGATGGGCCAAGAGACCCAGTACTTC. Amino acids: CSARMGQETQYF.